This passage covers 8 T cell receptor beta chains from one sample sequenced in a study of blood T cell repertoires in COVID-19. The table came from immunoSEQ multiplex PCR; TCRdb's copy has only in-frame clones and leaves some out. The sample holds under 200,000 clones, approximately 90% seen once. Sample: peripheral blood. These receptors were obtained from a man aged 35-49 years with active or convalescent COVID-19.

This clone has only one observation. The V and J genes are TRBV5-1 and TRBJ2-3; TRBD2 might be the D (5 bases). From germline, CDR1 is SGHRS and CDR2 YFSETQ. Trimming took off 1 base at V and 7 bases at J, with 16 bases between the two ends. CDR3 size: 15 residues. The CDR3 loop reads CASSLRHPASHTQYF. The CDR3 DNA is TGCGCCAGCAGCTTGAGACACCCGGCTAGCCATACGCAGTATTTT.

CDR3 region: CASSLAENQPQHF. CDR3 bases: TGTGCCAGCAGCTTGGCCGAGAATCAGCCCCAGCATTTT. The gene calls are TRBV5-5 and TRBJ1-5; D gene unclear. Trimming removed 0 bases at V and 4 bases at J, with 5 bases between. The CDR3 runs to 13 residues. Looked up from germline, CDR1 is SGHKS and CDR2 is YYEKEE (reference sequence).

The chain links TRBV5-1 to TRBJ1-2, with 10 bases fitting TRBD1. V trimming: 4 bases; J trimming: 5 bases; junction bases outside the gene matches: 5. The germline gives CDR1 SGHRS, CDR2 YFSETQ. The CDR3 is 14 residues long. This CDR3 is CASSPTGGRYGYTF. DNA of the CDR3: TGCGCCAGCAGCCCGACAGGGGGCCGATATGGCTACACCTTC.

This chain links TRBV6-2 or TRBV6-3 with TRBJ2-2, with 9 nucleotides matching TRBD2. Germline V gives CDR1 MNHEY, CDR2 SVGEGT. The CDR3 runs 17 residues. V was pared by 6 bases and J by 3 bases, with 11 bases of the junction left unmatched. CDR3 DNA sequence: TGTGCCAGCAGCCTATCCGTAGCGGGGGCCCACACCGGGGAGCTGTTTTTT. Residues: CASSLSVAGAHTGELFF.

The V and J genes are TRBV3-1 (or the pseudogene TRBV3-2) and TRBJ2-7, with D uncertain. The ends were cut back, 0 bases at V and 6 bases at J, with 9 bases in the middle. The CDR3 is 13 amino acids. The germline gives CDR1 LGHDT, CDR2 YNNKEL (reference sequence). CDR3 protein: CASSQDYSSEQYF. CDR3 coding DNA: TGTGCCAGCAGCCAAGACTACAGTTCCGAGCAGTACTTC.

The genes are TRBV4-2 and TRBJ1-1, with D possibly matching TRBD1 (6 bases). The CDR3 covers 14 residues. V lost 2 bases and J lost 4, with 11 bases in between. The germline V gene encodes CDR1 LGHNA and CDR2 YNFKEQ. CDR3 region: CASSQLGTPTEAFF. DNA of the CDR3: TGTGCCAGCAGCCAACTTGGGACACCCACTGAAGCTTTCTTT.

The V and J genes are TRBV28 and TRBJ2-4, with D perhaps matching TRBD2 (5 bases). The length of the CDR3 is 14 residues. In germline, CDR1 is MDHEN, CDR2 SYDVKM. With 5 bases removed from V and 7 bases from J, the gap between germline ends came to 15 bases. In nucleotides, the CDR3 is TGTGCCAGCAGTCTAGGGAGCTTAGGGAACATTCAGTACTTC. It codes for CASSLGSLGNIQYF.

This clone occurred many times. The chain employs TRBV4-2 and TRBJ2-7, with 7 positions matching TRBD1. Trimming took 4 bases from V and 2 from J; bases not matched to a gene: 11. Germline V gene lookup returns CDR1 LGHNA and CDR2 YNFKEQ. The CDR3 extends over 16 amino acids. CDR3 sequence reads: CASSPIIGTAAYEQYF. The DNA of the CDR3 is TGTGCCAGCAGCCCCATTATCGGGACAGCCGCCTACGAGCAGTACTTC.